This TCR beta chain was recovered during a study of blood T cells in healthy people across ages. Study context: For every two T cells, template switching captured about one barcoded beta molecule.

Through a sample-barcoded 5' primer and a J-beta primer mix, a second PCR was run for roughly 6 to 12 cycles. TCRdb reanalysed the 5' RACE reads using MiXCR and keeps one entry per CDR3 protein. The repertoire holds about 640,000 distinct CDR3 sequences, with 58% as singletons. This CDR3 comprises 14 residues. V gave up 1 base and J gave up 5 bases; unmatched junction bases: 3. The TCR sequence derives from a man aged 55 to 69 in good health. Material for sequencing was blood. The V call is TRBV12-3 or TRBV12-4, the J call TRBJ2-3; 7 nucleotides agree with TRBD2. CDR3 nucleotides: TGTGCCAGCAGTTTAGGCACTAGCGTAGATACGCAGTATTTT. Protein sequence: CASSLGTSVDTQYF.